This TCR beta chain was recorded in a study of blood T cells in healthy people across ages. PBMCs numbering at least 7 million were isolated per sample. This CDR3 comprises 12 residues. Trimming shortened V by 5 bases and J by 9 bases, and 11 bases separated the two germline ends. Germline CDR1 reads PRHDT; CDR2 reads FYEKMQ (reference sequence). Using a J-beta primer mix together with a sample-barcoded 5' primer, a second PCR was run for roughly 7 to 11 cycles. Each TCR beta cDNA got a 12-nucleotide random molecular identifier. One entry per CDR3 protein, called by TCRdb with MiXCR from the 5' RACE reads. Of about 930,000 distinct CDR3 sequences in the sample, 25% to 30% were seen once. This clonotype was detected only a few times. The data were also submitted as part of a second study, on T cells of mothers and their children. That publication notes: When mothers and children were related, their normalized repertoire overlap, which was always slightly higher, did not differ significantly from that of unrelated pairs.

Sequencing was performed on blood. The TCR originated in a woman aged 35 to 49 in good health. The chain carries TRBV13 and TRBJ2-1; D perhaps matches TRBD2 (7 bases). Written as DNA, the CDR3 is TGTGCCAGCAGCACAGGGACTACTGAGCAGTTCTTC. It yields the protein CASSTGTTEQFF.